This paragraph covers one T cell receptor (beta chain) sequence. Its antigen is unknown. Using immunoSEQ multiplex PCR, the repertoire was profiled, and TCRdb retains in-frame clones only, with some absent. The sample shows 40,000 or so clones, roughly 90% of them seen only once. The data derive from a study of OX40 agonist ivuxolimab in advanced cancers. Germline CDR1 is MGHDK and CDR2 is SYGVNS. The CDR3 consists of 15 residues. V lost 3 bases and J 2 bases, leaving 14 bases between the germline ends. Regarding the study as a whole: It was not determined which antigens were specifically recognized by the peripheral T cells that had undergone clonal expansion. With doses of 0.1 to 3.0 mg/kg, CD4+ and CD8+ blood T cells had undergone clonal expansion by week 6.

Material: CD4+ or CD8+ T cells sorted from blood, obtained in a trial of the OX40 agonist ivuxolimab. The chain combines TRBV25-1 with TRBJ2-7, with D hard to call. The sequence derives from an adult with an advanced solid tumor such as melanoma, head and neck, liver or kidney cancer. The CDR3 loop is CASSDRHVGTYEQYF. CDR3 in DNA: TGTGCCAGCAGTGATAGGCATGTAGGCACCTACGAGCAGTACTTC.